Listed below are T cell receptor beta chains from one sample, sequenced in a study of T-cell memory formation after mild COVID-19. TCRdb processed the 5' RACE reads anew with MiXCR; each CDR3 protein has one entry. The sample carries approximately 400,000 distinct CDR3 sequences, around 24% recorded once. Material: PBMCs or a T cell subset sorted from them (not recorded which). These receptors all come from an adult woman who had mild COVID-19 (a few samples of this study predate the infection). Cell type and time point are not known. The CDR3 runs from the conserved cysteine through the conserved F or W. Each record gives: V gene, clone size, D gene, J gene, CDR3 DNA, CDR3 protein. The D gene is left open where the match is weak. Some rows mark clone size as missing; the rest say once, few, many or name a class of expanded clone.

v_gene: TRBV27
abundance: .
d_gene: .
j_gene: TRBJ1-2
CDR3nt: TGTGCCTCTGCCGGGGTAGGGCCCAATGGCTACACCTTC
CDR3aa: CASAGVGPNGYTF

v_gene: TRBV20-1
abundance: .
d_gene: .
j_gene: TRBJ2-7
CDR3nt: TGCAGTGCTAGAGGTACAGGGAGGGGCGAGCAGTACTTC
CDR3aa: CSARGTGRGEQYF

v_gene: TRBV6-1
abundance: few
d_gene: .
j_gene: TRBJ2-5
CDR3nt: TGTGCCAGCAGCGGAGGCCAGACGCAGACCCAGTACTTC
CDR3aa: CASSGGQTQTQYF

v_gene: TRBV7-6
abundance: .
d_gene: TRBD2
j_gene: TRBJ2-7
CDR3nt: TGTGCCAGCACCCTATCTGCGGGCGGGAGGAACGAGCAGTACTTC
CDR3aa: CASTLSAGGRNEQYF

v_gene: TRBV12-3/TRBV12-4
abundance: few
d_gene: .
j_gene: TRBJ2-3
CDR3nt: TGTGCCAGCAGTTTCGGGACCACAGATACGCAGTATTTT
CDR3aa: CASSFGTTDTQYF

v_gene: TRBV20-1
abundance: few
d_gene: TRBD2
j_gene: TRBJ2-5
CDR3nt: TGCAGTGCTAGGGAAGCGGGAGGGGGGCAAGAGACCCAGTACTTC
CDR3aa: CSAREAGGGQETQYF

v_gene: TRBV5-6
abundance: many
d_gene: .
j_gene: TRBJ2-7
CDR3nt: TGTGCCAGCAGCTTGGAGCAGCCCTACGAGCAGTACTTC
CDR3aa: CASSLEQPYEQYF

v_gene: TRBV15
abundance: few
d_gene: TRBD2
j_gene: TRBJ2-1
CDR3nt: TGTGCCACCAGCAGAGCCGGCGGGAGTCTTGGCAATGAGCAGTTCTTC
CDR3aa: CATSRAGGSLGNEQFF

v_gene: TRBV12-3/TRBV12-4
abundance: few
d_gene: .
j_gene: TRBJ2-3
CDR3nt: TGTGCCAGCGCCCCGGGACCCACAGATACGCAGTATTTT
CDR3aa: CASAPGPTDTQYF

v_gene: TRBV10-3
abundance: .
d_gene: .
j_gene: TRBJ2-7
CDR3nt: TGTGCCATCAGTGAGCCGGACAGCTACGAGCAGTACTTC
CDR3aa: CAISEPDSYEQYF

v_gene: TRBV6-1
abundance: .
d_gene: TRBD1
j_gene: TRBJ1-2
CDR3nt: TGTGCCAGCAGGGAAGGACAGGCCAGTAACTATGGCTACACCTTC
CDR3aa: CASREGQASNYGYTF

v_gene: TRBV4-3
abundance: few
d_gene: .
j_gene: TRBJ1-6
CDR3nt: TGCGCCAGCAGCCAAGATAGATACGGGAACTTGGAACCCCTCCACTTT
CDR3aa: CASSQDRYGNLEPLHF

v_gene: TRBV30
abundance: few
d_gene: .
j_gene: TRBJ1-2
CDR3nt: TGTGCCTGGAGGGGGTATGGCTACACCTTC
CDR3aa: CAWRGYGYTF

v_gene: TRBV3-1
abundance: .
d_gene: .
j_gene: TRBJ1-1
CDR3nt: TGTGCCAGCAGCAGTCCTCAGGGGAACACTGAAGCTTTCTTT
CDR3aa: CASSSPQGNTEAFF